Following are 11 T cell receptor beta chains from one sample sequenced in a study of T cell responses to AZD1222 COVID-19 vaccine (dated by TCRdb to the early 2020s). The time point label here, explained by the study, means: baseline before first vaccination. The library was produced with the immunoSEQ multiplex PCR assay. In its TCRdb copy, this immuneACCESS table keeps in-frame sequences only and misses some clones. Where compared with another copy, unresolved V genes explain less than half of these, and the others have no known cause. The sample includes fewer than 120,000 clones, with roughly nine tenths observed a single time. Clones ranked in the top ten supply about 1.6% of the sample. Sample: peripheral blood, taken on day 0 of AZD1222 vaccination. Receptors were obtained from an adult in good health.

The sample holds one count of this clone. This chain joins TRBV30 and TRBJ1-5; TRBD1 matches at 7 bases. Trimming cost V 1 base and J 9 bases; bases outside gene matches: 6. The CDR3 is made up of 13 amino acids. CDR1 is GTSNPN, CDR2 SVGIG, per germline (reference sequence). The DNA of the CDR3 is TGTGCCTGGAGTGGGGACAGTGGGCGGCCCCAGCATTTT. It yields the protein CAWSGDSGRPQHF.

The chain couples TRBV10-2 to TRBJ1-2; the D gene is possibly TRBD1 (5 bases). The CDR3 sequence is 13 residues long. V was shortened by 6 bases and J by 0 bases, with 8 bases between the two germline ends. Germline lookup yields CDR1 WSHSY and CDR2 SAAADI. The CDR3 loop reads CASRDTANYGYTF. Here the CDR3 DNA reads TGCGCCAGCAGGGACACAGCTAACTATGGCTACACCTTC.

The chain carries TRBV14 and TRBJ2-1; 12 nucleotides agree with TRBD2. Looked up from germline, CDR1 is SGHDN and CDR2 is FVKESK. This CDR3 has 15 amino acids. Germline trimming cut 3 bases from V and 9 bases from J; bases unmatched to any gene: 6. DNA for the CDR3: TGTGCCAGCAGCCAGTGGACTAGCGGGATTGGTGAGCAGTTCTTC. This encodes CASSQWTSGIGEQFF.

The V gene is TRBV6-5, the J gene TRBJ1-5, with D possibly TRBD1 on 6 matching bases. CDR3 length: 15 residues. Germline V gene lookup returns CDR1 MNHEY and CDR2 SVGAGI. V was clipped by 2 bases and J by 0 bases, with 8 bases between them. CDR3 in amino acids: CASSYKGDSNQPQHF. The CDR3 DNA reads as TGTGCCAGCAGTTACAAGGGGGATAGCAATCAGCCCCAGCATTTT.

A remark on this clone: Other DNA variants within this sample encode the same CDR3. CDR3 sequence (DNA): TGCGCCAGCAGCCAAGGAGTGTACAATGAGCAGTTCTTC. Translated: CASSQGVYNEQFF. The rearrangement links TRBV4-1 to TRBJ2-1; D is undetermined. CDR3 length: 13 residues. Per the germline V gene, CDR1 is MGHRA and CDR2 is YSYEKL. Trimming pared 1 base from V and 4 bases from J, leaving 5 bases between.

The V gene is TRBV4-2, the J gene TRBJ2-3; TRBD2 aligns across 9 bases. CDR3 length: 16 residues. With 1 base clipped from V and 6 bases from J, the junction kept 8 bases outside the gene matches. Germline CDR1 reads LGHNA; CDR2 reads YNFKEQ. The CDR3 is CASSQVGGRAADTQYF. CDR3 bases: TGTGCCAGCAGCCAAGTGGGCGGGAGGGCGGCCGATACGCAGTATTTT.

This clone was seen only once. Within the sample, other DNA sequences also encode this same CDR3. The chain recombines TRBV7-2 with TRBJ2-5; D gene uncertain. Trimming left V 4 bases short and J 1 base short, with 10 bases between. Germline CDR1 reads SGHTA; CDR2 reads FQGNSA. The CDR3 is 14 residues long. The CDR3 spells CASSSWTGQETQYF. The CDR3 nucleotides are TGTGCCAGCAGCTCTTGGACGGGCCAAGAGACCCAGTACTTC.

The chain employs TRBV11-2 and TRBJ2-7, with D possibly being TRBD2 (7 bases). The CDR3 runs to 16 residues. Germline lookup yields CDR1 SGHAT and CDR2 FQNNGV. The V end lost 4 bases, the J end lost 0 bases, and 16 bases lay between the germline ends. The CDR3 loop is CASSSISGGVSYEQYF. In nucleotides, the CDR3 is TGTGCCAGCAGCTCAATTTCGGGGGGCGTCTCCTACGAGCAGTACTTC. Based on the CDR3 plus reference TRBV11-2 and TRBJ2-7, the full variable domain is EAGVAQSPRYKIIEKRQSVAFWCNPISGHATLYWYQQILGQGPKLLIQFQNNGVVDDSQLPKDRFSAERLKGVDSTLKIQPAKLEDSAVYLCASSSISGGVSYEQYFGPGTRLTVT.

CDR3 sequence: CASSPDANYGYTF. The DNA of the CDR3 is TGTGCCAGCAGCCCCGACGCGAACTATGGCTACACCTTC. The V and J genes are TRBV7-2 and TRBJ1-2; D unclear. Germline loops: CDR1 SGHTA, CDR2 FQGNSA. V was cut by 5 bases and J by 2 bases, with 9 bases left in between. This CDR3 spans 13 amino acids.

The chain uses TRBV6-5 and TRBJ1-5; D may be TRBD1 (6 bases). The germline gives CDR1 MNHEY, CDR2 SVGAGI. V was pared by 5 bases and J by 3 bases, with 11 bases between. This CDR3 has 14 amino acids. The CDR3 nucleotides read TGTGCCAGCAGTCCACAGGGATACAATCAGCCCCAGCATTTT. Its translation: CASSPQGYNQPQHF.

This clone has only one observation. The V and J genes are TRBV20-1 and TRBJ1-2, with D unresolved. The CDR3 is 11 amino acids. The ends were cut back, 6 bases at V and 5 bases at J, with 10 bases in the middle. CDR1 DFQATT and CDR2 SNEGSKA come from the germline V gene (reference sequence). The CDR3 DNA is TGCAGTGCCGACCGGAGGTATGGCTACACCTTC. Protein sequence: CSADRRYGYTF.